The present T cell receptor beta chain was sequenced within a study of blood T cell repertoires in COVID-19. In the study overall: PBMCs, B-cell-depleted T cells, or T cells were the source of the cDNA or gDNA that made up the material.

Participant age was 18 to 89 years, and participants resided in about two dozen US areas. Researchers sorted participants into cohorts using their self-reported clinical history. The CDR3 totals 17 residues. V trimming: 2 bases; J trimming: 5 bases; junction bases outside the gene matches: 9. Germline CDR1 reads SGHTA; CDR2 reads FQGNSA. Authors' methods: Amplifying reference gene primers gave estimates of nucleated cell counts. TCRdb's table, derived via immunoSEQ multiplex PCR, lists solely in-frame clones and lacks some. V and J calls and clone size are those listed in that table; D and trimming were worked out from the DNA. The sample consists of about 270,000 clones, 70% to 90% of them appearing once.

The sequenced sample was PBMCs or T cells enriched from blood (not recorded which). The sequence was collected from a woman aged 25-40 years with acute COVID-19. The genes are TRBV7-2 and TRBJ2-3; TRBD2 aligns across 11 bases. Here the CDR3 reads CASSLNSGRAFLDTQYF. The CDR3 DNA is TGTGCCAGCAGCTTAAATAGCGGGAGGGCCTTTCTAGATACGCAGTATTTT.